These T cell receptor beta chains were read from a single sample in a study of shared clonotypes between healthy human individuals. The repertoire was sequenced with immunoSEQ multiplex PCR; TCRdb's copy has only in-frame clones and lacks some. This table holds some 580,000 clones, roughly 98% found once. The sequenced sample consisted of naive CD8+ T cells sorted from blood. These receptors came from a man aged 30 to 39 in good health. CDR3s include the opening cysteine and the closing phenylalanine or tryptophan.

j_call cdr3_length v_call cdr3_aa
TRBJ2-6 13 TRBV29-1 CSVEDEGANVLTF
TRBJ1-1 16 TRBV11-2 CASSLESDRVNTEAFF
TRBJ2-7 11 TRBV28 CASSWAYEQYF
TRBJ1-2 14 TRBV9 CASSADGNIYGYTF
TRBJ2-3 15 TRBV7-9 CASSSPWRGKDTQYF
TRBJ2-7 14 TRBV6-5 CASSPGLESHEQYF
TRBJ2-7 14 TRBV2 CASSDLDSFYEQYF
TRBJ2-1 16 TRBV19 CASSKTSGGSYNEQFF
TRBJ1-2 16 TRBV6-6 CASSTDDTFNRAGYTF
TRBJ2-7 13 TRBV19 CASSTPRVGEQYF
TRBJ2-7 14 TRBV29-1 CSVDGPGESYEQYF
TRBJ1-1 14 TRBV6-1 CASSEVGPNTEAFF
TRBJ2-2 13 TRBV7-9 CASYSGSTGELFF
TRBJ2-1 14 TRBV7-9 CASSFNRDYGEQFF
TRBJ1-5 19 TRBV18 CASSPNRGLEGGSVQPQHF
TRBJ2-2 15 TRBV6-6 CASRSSTTATGELFF
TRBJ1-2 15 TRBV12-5 CASGYENRDLGGYTF
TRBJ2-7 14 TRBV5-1 CASSLDSGALEQYF
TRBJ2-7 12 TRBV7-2 CASSFTGSEQYF
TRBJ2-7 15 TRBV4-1 CASSQLPMGSYEQYF
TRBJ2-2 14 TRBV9 CASSPPGGSGELFF
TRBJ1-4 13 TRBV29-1 CSVETGFNEKLFF
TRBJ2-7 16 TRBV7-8 CASSLAGTGPGYEQYF
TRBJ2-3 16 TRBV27 CATSYPGTSGTDTQYF
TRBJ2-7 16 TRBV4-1 CASSQERGVGTYEQYF
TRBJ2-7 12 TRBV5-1 CASSLILDEQYF
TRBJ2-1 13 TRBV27 CASMDGAPGEQFF
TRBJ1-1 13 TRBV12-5 CASGFGVNTEAFF
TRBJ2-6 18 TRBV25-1 CASSDSGQEYPGANVLTF
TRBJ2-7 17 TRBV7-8 CASSLGPSSYRDYEQYF
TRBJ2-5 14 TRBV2 CAATQGLDNSGQYF
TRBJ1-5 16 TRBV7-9 CASSAESGTGRQPQHF
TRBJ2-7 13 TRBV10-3 CATEGEGAYEQYF
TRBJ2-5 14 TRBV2 CASSDLPRQETQYF
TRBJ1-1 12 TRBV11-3 CASSGMNTEAFF
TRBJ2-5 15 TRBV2 CASRNRGGTRETQYF
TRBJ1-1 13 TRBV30 CAWSVTGAASPFF
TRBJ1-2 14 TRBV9 CASSVTGGDYGYTF
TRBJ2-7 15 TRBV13 CASSPRAGEKREQYF